A selection of T cell receptor beta chains follows, all from one sample in a study of T cell repertoires in cytomegalovirus infection. TCRdb reprocessed the reads with MiXCR, giving one entry per CDR3 protein. The sample lists about 530,000 distinct CDR3 sequences, approximately 25% occurring once. Sequencing was done on a sample of PBMCs. The receptors derive from a human donor in good health (CMV status not recorded). Some clones in this sample may be carry-over from other donors' samples. Both conserved end residues are part of each CDR3. A D gene is named only where the DNA matches it firmly. Expanded clones get a size class; other rows say once, few or many, or leave the size out.

CDR3 DNA,CDR3 protein,D gene,CDR3 length,clone size,V gene,J gene
TGTGCCAGCAGTTTAAGTGGGACTGGGCTTGGGTCCTACGGGGGCACCGGGGAGCTGTTTTTT,CASSLSGTGLGSYGGTGELFF,-,21,-,TRBV12-3/TRBV12-4,TRBJ2-2
TGTGCCAGCAGCTTGGGTGCAGCGGACCAGCATTTT,CASSLGAADQHF,-,12,-,TRBV7-4,TRBJ1-5
TGTGCCAGCAGTAGAAAACGGGACGGACAAGAGACCCAGTACTTC,CASSRKRDGQETQYF,-,15,-,TRBV2,TRBJ2-5
TGTGCCAGCAGCTTCCAAACGGGATCCGTTGTCGGTGAACAGTTCTTC,CASSFQTGSVVGEQFF,-,16,many,TRBV7-2,TRBJ2-1
TGTGCCAGCAGTTTCTTCCGGCGTTCCGCAGCTTTCTTT,CASSFFRRSAAFF,-,13,-,TRBV28,TRBJ1-1
TGTGCCAGCAATCCCGGGCTAGATAGGTACAATGAGCAGTTCTTC,CASNPGLDRYNEQFF,-,15,few,TRBV2,TRBJ2-1
TGTGCCACCAGCAGAGCTCACGGACAGGGAAACACTGAAGCTTTCTTT,CATSRAHGQGNTEAFF,TRBD1,16,-,TRBV15,TRBJ1-1
TGTGCCAGCTCAGAGGGACCCCCGGGCACTGAAGCTTTCTTT,CASSEGPPGTEAFF,-,14,-,TRBV18,TRBJ1-1
TGTGCCAGCAGCTTGAACAGGGAAGGTCAGCCCCAGCATTTT,CASSLNREGQPQHF,-,14,-,TRBV6-5,TRBJ1-5
TGTGCCAGTAGTAGTCGGGGGGACGCCGGGGAGCTGTTTTTT,CASSSRGDAGELFF,TRBD2,14,few,TRBV19,TRBJ2-2
TGTGCCAGCAGTCCGCGCGTAGCGGGAGTGGAGGATACGCAGTATTTT,CASSPRVAGVEDTQYF,TRBD2,16,-,TRBV6-2/TRBV6-3,TRBJ2-3
TGTTCCAGCAGTTTGATCCACGGGGAGCTGTTTTTT,CSSSLIHGELFF,-,12,-,TRBV28,TRBJ2-2
TGTGCCAGCAGCTTAACAGGGATTCCAACTAATGAAAAACTGTTTTTT,CASSLTGIPTNEKLFF,-,16,few,TRBV7-2,TRBJ1-4
TGCAGTGCTAGGGGACTTACCGGGGCCCAAGAGACCCAGTACTTC,CSARGLTGAQETQYF,-,15,few,TRBV20-1,TRBJ2-5
TGTGCCACCAGCACCCGGGACAGGGGGACCTCTAACTATGGCTACACCTTC,CATSTRDRGTSNYGYTF,TRBD1,17,few,TRBV24-1,TRBJ1-2
TGCAGCGTTGATAGGGGGACGGGGCTCTATGGCTACACCTTC,CSVDRGTGLYGYTF,-,14,few,TRBV29-1,TRBJ1-2
TGTGCCAGCAGCTTAGAATTGCGCGGGAGGGACCCGGCAGATACGCAGTATTTT,CASSLELRGRDPADTQYF,TRBD2,18,many,TRBV7-2,TRBJ2-3
TGTGCCAGCAGTTACTCTCAGGGACCCGAAAAACTGTTTTTT,CASSYSQGPEKLFF,-,14,-,TRBV6-5,TRBJ1-4
TGTGCCACTGGAAGGGACAGCGCGAACACCGGGGAGCTGTTTTTT,CATGRDSANTGELFF,TRBD1,15,-,TRBV24-1,TRBJ2-2
TGCAGCGCGGGGACTAGCGGAAGGGTTCCCGGGGAGCTGTTTTTT,CSAGTSGRVPGELFF,TRBD2,15,-,TRBV20-1,TRBJ2-2
TGTGCCAGTAGAATTACCGGGACTAGCGGGAGGTTTCCCGGGGAGCTGTTTTTT,CASRITGTSGRFPGELFF,TRBD2,18,many,TRBV19,TRBJ2-2
TGTGCCAGTAGCCCTACTAGCGGGAGACTAGATACGCAGTATTTT,CASSPTSGRLDTQYF,TRBD2,15,once,TRBV19,TRBJ2-3
TGTGCCAGCACTTTATATCCAATCCCGGGACTAGCGGGAGGGCCTTGGAACACCGGGGAGCTGTTTTTT,CASTLYPIPGLAGGPWNTGELFF,TRBD2,23,many,TRBV7-2,TRBJ2-2
TGCAGCGTTAACAGGGGGACCTCCTACGAGCAGTACTTC,CSVNRGTSYEQYF,TRBD1,13,-,TRBV29-1,TRBJ2-7
TGTGCCAGCAGCTTAACTAGCTTCTCCTACGAGCAGTACTTC,CASSLTSFSYEQYF,-,14,many,TRBV7-2,TRBJ2-7
TGTGCCAGCAGCCCCATGGCAAGGCCCAATGAAAAACTGTTTTTT,CASSPMARPNEKLFF,-,15,-,TRBV7-2,TRBJ1-4
TGTGCCAGCAGGGACCATACTGGGGCCAACGTCCTGACTTTC,CASRDHTGANVLTF,-,14,-,TRBV6-2/TRBV6-3,TRBJ2-6
TGTGCCAGCAGCCTCCGGGACAGGAGCTTCTATGGCTACACCTTC,CASSLRDRSFYGYTF,TRBD1,15,-,TRBV7-9,TRBJ1-2
TGTGCCAGTAGAATGGGTCGGGACAGGTACTCCAATGAGCAGTTCTTC,CASRMGRDRYSNEQFF,TRBD1,16,-,TRBV19,TRBJ2-1
TGTGCCAGCAGCTTAATGGTGAGCGGGAGGGCAGATACGCAGTATTTT,CASSLMVSGRADTQYF,TRBD2,16,many,TRBV7-2,TRBJ2-3
TGTGCCAGCAGCCAAGAGGGGCGCGACACTGAAGCTTTCTTT,CASSQEGRDTEAFF,-,14,-,TRBV4-2,TRBJ1-1
TGTGCCAGCAGCTTAATGGGCTCATCGGATGAGCAGTTCTTC,CASSLMGSSDEQFF,-,14,many,TRBV7-9,TRBJ2-1
TGTGCCAGCAGCTTAGCGGACGGTAGCAATCAGCCCCAGCATTTT,CASSLADGSNQPQHF,-,15,few,TRBV7-2,TRBJ1-5
TGTGCCAGCAGTTTAGTAGCTAGCGCCCAAGAGACCCAGTACTTC,CASSLVASAQETQYF,-,15,few,TRBV12-3/TRBV12-4,TRBJ2-5
TGTGCCAGCAGCCGGGGGATACTTAATGAAAAACTGTTTTTT,CASSRGILNEKLFF,-,14,few,TRBV7-2,TRBJ1-4
TGTGCCAGTAGTACCTTCATACTTAGACAGGAGGGCAAAGAGACCCAGTACTTC,CASSTFILRQEGKETQYF,-,18,once,TRBV19,TRBJ2-5
TGTGCCAGCAGTGAGGGGGGCTATAATTCACCCCTCCACTTT,CASSEGGYNSPLHF,-,14,few,TRBV6-1,TRBJ1-6
TGTGCCAGCAGGATCGACGAGGGTTACACTGAAGCTTTCTTT,CASRIDEGYTEAFF,-,14,few,TRBV12-3/TRBV12-4,TRBJ1-1
TGTGCCAGCAGGGGACAGGCCCTATTGAACACTGAAGCTTTCTTT,CASRGQALLNTEAFF,TRBD1,15,-,TRBV6-6,TRBJ1-1
TGCAGCGTTGGAGGACACACTGATGAAAAACTGTTTTTT,CSVGGHTDEKLFF,-,13,many,TRBV29-1,TRBJ1-4
TGTGCCAGCAGGTTTGGGCACGGGAATAGCTATGGCTACACCTTC,CASRFGHGNSYGYTF,-,15,few,TRBV7-2,TRBJ1-2
TGTGCCAGCAGCTGGGACAGGGAGAATCAGCCCCAGCATTTT,CASSWDRENQPQHF,TRBD1,14,-,TRBV7-9,TRBJ1-5